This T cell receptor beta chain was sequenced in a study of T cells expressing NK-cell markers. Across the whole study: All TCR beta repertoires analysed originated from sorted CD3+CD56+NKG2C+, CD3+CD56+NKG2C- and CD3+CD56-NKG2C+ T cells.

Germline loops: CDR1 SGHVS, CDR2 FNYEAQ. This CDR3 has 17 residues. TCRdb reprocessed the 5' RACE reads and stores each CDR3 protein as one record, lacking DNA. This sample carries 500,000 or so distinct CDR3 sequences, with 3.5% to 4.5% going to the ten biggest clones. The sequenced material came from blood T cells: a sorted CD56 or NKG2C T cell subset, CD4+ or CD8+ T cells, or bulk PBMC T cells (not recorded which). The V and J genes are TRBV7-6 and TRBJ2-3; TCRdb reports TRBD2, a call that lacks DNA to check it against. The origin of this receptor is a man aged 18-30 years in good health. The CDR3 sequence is CASSLGSLAGVGDTQYF. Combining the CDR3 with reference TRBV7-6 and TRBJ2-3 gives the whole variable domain GAGVSQSPRYKVTKRGQDVALRCDPISGHVSLYWYRQALGQGPEFLTYFNYEAQQDKSGLPNDRFSAERPEGSISTLTIQRTEQRDSAMYRCASSLGSLAGVGDTQYFGPGTRLTVL.